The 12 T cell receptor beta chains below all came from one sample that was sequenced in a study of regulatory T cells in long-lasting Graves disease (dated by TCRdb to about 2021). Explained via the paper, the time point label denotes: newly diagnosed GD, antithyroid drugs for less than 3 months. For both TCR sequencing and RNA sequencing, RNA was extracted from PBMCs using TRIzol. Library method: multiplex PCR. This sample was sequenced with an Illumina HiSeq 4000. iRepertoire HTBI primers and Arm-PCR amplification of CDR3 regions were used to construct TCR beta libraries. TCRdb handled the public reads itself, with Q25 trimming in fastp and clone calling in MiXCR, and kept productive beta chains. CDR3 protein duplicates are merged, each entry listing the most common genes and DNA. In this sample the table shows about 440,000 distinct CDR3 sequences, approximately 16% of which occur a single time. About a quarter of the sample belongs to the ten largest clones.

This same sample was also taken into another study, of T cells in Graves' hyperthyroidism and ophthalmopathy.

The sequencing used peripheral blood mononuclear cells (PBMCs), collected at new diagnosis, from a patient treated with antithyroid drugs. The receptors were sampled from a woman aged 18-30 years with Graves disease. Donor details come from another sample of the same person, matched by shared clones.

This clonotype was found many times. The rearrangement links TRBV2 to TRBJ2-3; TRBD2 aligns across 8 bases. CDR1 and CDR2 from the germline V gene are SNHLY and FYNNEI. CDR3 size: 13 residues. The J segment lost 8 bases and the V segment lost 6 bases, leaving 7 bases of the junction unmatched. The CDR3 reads CASRVPSGGTQYF. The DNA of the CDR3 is TGTGCCAGCAGGGTCCCGAGCGGGGGTACGCAGTATTTT.

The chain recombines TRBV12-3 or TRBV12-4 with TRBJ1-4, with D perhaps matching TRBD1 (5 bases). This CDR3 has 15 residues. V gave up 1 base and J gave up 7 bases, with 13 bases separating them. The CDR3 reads CASSLGRPGGEKLFF. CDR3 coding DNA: TGTGCCAGCAGTTTAGGCCGGCCCGGGGGTGAAAAACTGTTTTTT.

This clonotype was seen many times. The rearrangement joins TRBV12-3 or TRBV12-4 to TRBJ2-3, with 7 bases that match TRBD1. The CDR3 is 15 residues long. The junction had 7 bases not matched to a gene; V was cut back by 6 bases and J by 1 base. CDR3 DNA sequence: TGTGCCAGCAGATTGGGACAGCTTCGCACAGATACGCAGTATTTT. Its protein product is CASRLGQLRTDTQYF.

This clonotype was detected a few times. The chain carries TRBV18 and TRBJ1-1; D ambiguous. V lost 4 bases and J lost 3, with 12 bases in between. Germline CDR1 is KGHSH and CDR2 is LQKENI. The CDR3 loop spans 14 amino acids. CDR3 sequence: CASSRLGGDTEAFF. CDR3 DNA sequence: TGTGCCAGCTCACGGTTAGGTGGGGACACTGAAGCTTTCTTT. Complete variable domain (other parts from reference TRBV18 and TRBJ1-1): NAGVMQNPRHLVRRRGQEARLRCSPMKGHSHVYWYRQLPEEGLKFMVYLQKENIIDESGMPKERFSAEFPKEGPSILRIQQVVRGDSAAYFCASSRLGGDTEAFFGQGTRLTVV.

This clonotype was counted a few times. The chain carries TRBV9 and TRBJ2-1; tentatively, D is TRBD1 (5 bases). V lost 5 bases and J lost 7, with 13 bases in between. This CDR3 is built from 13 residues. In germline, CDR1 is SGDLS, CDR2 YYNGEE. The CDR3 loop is CASSPDSRNEQFF. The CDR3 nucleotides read TGTGCCAGCAGTCCCGACAGTCGAAATGAGCAGTTCTTC.

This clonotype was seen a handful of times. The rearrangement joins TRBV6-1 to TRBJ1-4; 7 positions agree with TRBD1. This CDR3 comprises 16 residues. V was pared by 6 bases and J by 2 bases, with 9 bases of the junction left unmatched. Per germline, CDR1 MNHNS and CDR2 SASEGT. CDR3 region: CASRAGGQSTNEKLFF. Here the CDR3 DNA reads TGTGCCAGCAGGGCAGGGGGTCAGTCGACTAATGAAAAACTGTTTTTT.

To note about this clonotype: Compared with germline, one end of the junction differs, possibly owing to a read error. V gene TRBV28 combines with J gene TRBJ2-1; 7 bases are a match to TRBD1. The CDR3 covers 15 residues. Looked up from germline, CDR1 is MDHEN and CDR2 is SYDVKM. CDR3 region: CVSSSTQGAYNEQFF. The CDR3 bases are TGTGTCAGCAGCTCTACTCAGGGGGCCTACAATGAGCAGTTCTTC.

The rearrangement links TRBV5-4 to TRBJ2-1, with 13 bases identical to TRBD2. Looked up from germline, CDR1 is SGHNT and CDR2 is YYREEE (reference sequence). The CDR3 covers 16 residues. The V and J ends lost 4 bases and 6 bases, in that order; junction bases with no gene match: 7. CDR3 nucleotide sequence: TGTGCCAGCAGCATGAGGACTAGCGGGAGTGTCAATGAGCAGTTCTTC. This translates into CASSMRTSGSVNEQFF.

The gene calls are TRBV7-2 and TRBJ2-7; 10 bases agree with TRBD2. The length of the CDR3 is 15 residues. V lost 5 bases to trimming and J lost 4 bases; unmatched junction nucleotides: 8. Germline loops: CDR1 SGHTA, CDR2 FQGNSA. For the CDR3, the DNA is TGTGCCAGCAGCCCAACTAGCGGGGAGAATTACGAGCAGTACTTC. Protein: CASSPTSGENYEQYF.

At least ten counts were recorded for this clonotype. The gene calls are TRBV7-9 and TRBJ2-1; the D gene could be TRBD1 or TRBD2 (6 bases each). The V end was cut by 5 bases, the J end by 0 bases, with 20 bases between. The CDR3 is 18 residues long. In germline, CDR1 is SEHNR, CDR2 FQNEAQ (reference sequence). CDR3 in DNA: TGTGCCAGCAGCCCCCGGGGGCAGGGGACGGGCTCCTACAATGAGCAGTTCTTC. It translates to CASSPRGQGTGSYNEQFF.

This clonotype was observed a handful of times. This CDR3 is CATSGYPGQANYGYTF. The CDR3 DNA is TGTGCCACCAGCGGATACCCGGGACAGGCGAACTATGGCTACACCTTC. The gene calls are TRBV15 and TRBJ1-2; 8 bases are shared with TRBD1. CDR3 length: 16 amino acids. Per germline, CDR1 LNHNV and CDR2 YYDKDF (reference sequence). With V trimmed by 5 bases and J by 2 bases, 10 bases remained unmatched.

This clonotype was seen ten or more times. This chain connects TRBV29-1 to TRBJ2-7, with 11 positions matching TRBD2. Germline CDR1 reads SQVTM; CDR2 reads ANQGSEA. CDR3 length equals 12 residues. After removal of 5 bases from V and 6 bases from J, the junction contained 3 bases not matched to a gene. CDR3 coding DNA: TGCAGCGTTAAGGGACTAGCGGTCGAGCAGTACTTC. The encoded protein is CSVKGLAVEQYF.